This TCR beta chain appears in the sequencing data of a study of T cell responses to AZD1222 COVID-19 vaccine. Comments on this clone: The antigen is unknown.

General study points: The donor group comprised mostly white British people and more females; the analysis possibly underestimated clonal diversity. Only six or seven AZD1222 recipients tested seropositive at baseline.

The table came from immunoSEQ multiplex PCR; TCRdb's copy has only in-frame clones and leaves some out. The sample holds 110,000 or so clones; roughly nine tenths are singletons and the top ten take 4.5%. Trimming took 4 bases from V and 0 from J, leaving 18 bases between them. The CDR3 has 17 amino acids. Germline values: CDR1 MGHRA, CDR2 YSYEKL. This TCR came from an adult in good health. The chain joins TRBV4-1 to TRBJ1-2; the D gene is possibly TRBD1 (5 bases). Sample: peripheral blood, taken on day 0 of AZD1222 vaccination. The CDR3 DNA sequence: TGCGCCAGCAGCCTTAGGACCCAGGGCCCAGCTAACTATGGCTACACCTTC. Translation gives CASSLRTQGPANYGYTF.